Following are 27 T cell receptor beta chains from one sample sequenced in a study of blood T cell repertoires in COVID-19. Libraries were prepared by immunoSEQ multiplex PCR; TCRdb keeps only in-frame clonotypes and omits some of them. The sample includes 77,000 or so clones, 70% to 90% of them seen just once. Material: peripheral blood. The receptors originated from a man over 45 with active COVID-19.

V and J are TRBV19 and TRBJ1-5; TRBD1 matches 9 bases. Germline V gene data show CDR1 as LNHDA and CDR2 as SQIVND (reference sequence). The CDR3 length is 17 residues. Losses at the gene ends were 4 bases for V and 2 bases for J; bases not matched to a gene: 9. This chain's CDR3 is CASSTGTGIQGNQPQHF. The CDR3 region has the DNA TGTGCCAGTAGTACCGGGACAGGGATTCAGGGCAATCAGCCCCAGCATTTT.

V is TRBV11-2 and J is TRBJ1-3; D gene ambiguous. This CDR3 comprises 17 residues. V lost 0 bases to trimming and J lost 3 bases, with 15 bases between them. Germline CDR1 SGHAT, CDR2 FQNNGV. CDR3 residues: CASSLDHRGVSGNTIYF. CDR3 bases: TGTGCCAGCAGCTTAGATCATCGGGGAGTCAGTGGAAACACCATATATTTT.

This clone was seen once. The rearrangement joins TRBV28 to TRBJ2-1; D may be TRBD2 (7 bases). V was pared by 3 bases and J by 12 bases, with 12 bases between. Per the germline V gene, CDR1 is MDHEN and CDR2 is SYDVKM. The CDR3 has 12 amino acids. The CDR3 spells CASSLPGGRQFF. Here the CDR3 DNA reads TGTGCCAGCAGTTTGCCGGGGGGCCGGCAGTTCTTC. Looking up the rest from reference TRBV28 and TRBJ2-1 gives the full variable domain: DVKVTQSSRYLVKRTGEKVFLECVQDMDHENMFWYRQDPGLGLRLIYFSYDVKMKEKGDIPEGYSVSREKKERFSLILESASTNQTSMYLCASSLPGGRQFFGPGTRLTVL.

Only one count was recorded for this clone. This chain uses TRBV5-6 with TRBJ2-3; 7 bases match TRBD1. After removal of 3 bases from V and 9 bases from J, the junction contained 10 bases not matched to a gene. The CDR3 contains 14 residues. CDR1 and CDR2 from the germline V gene are SGHDT and YYEEEE. The CDR3 nucleotides read TGTGCCAGCAGCTGGCGACAGGGTGCGAGAACGCAGTATTTT. Its protein is CASSWRQGARTQYF.

This chain joins TRBV5-1 and TRBJ2-5, with D perhaps matching TRBD1 (5 bases). V lost 4 bases and J 5 bases, leaving 15 bases between the germline ends. The CDR3 runs to 14 residues. Germline values: CDR1 SGHRS, CDR2 YFSETQ. The CDR3 spells CASSASGARETQYF. In DNA, the CDR3 is TGCGCCAGCAGCGCTAGTGGGGCGCGGGAGACCCAGTACTTC.

V and J are TRBV9 and TRBJ2-7; the match to TRBD1 covers 10 bases. The junction had 1 base not matched to a gene; V was cut back by 0 bases and J by 4 bases. Per the germline V gene, CDR1 is SGDLS and CDR2 is YYNGEE. The CDR3 loop spans 14 amino acids. The CDR3, as DNA: TGTGCCAGCAGCGTAGGGGACAGGGGTTACGAGCAGTACTTC. Encoded protein: CASSVGDRGYEQYF.

This rearrangement joins TRBV28 to TRBJ2-5; a possible D gene is TRBD1 (5 bases). This CDR3 contains 15 residues. With 4 bases removed from V and 9 bases from J, the gap between germline ends came to 21 bases. Germline V lookup: CDR1 MDHEN, CDR2 SYDVKM. The CDR3: CASSSPPLDAGSQYF. For the CDR3, the DNA is TGTGCCAGCAGTTCACCGCCTTTGGACGCAGGGTCCCAGTACTTC. Looking up the rest from reference TRBV28 and TRBJ2-5 gives the full variable domain: DVKVTQSSRYLVKRTGEKVFLECVQDMDHENMFWYRQDPGLGLRLIYFSYDVKMKEKGDIPEGYSVSREKKERFSLILESASTNQTSMYLCASSSPPLDAGSQYFGPGTRLLVL.

The V gene is TRBV19, the J gene TRBJ1-5, with TRBD1 matching 8 bases. Germline values: CDR1 LNHDA, CDR2 SQIVND (reference sequence). With 10 bases clipped from V and 2 bases from J, the junction kept 7 bases outside the gene matches. This CDR3 is 14 amino acids long. CDR3 DNA: TGTGCCACCAAACCGACAGGGGGCAATCAGCCCCAGCATTTT. Its translation: CATKPTGGNQPQHF.

V usage is TRBV2 and J usage is TRBJ2-1; 8 bases map to TRBD2. CDR3 length: 15 residues. The J segment lost 10 bases and the V segment lost 8 bases, leaving 16 bases of the junction unmatched. Germline V CDR1 and CDR2: SNHLY, FYNNEI. The CDR3 DNA sequence: TGTGCCAGCGGCGAGGTCAGCGGGAGATTGACGGAGCAGTTCTTC. This gives the protein CASGEVSGRLTEQFF.

V is TRBV28 and J is TRBJ1-2; 12 bases are a match to TRBD1. In germline, CDR1 is MDHEN, CDR2 SYDVKM. This CDR3 is 16 amino acids long. The junction had 12 bases not matched to a gene; V was cut back by 5 bases and J by 8 bases. For the CDR3, the DNA is TGTGCCAGCAGTCCCCGGGGCCGGGACAGGGGGCTGGGCTACACCTTC. Translation: CASSPRGRDRGLGYTF.

The rearrangement uses TRBV27 and TRBJ1-2, with TRBD1 matching over 8 bases. CDR3 length equals 15 residues. V trimming: 8 bases; J trimming: 4 bases; junction bases outside the gene matches: 12. Germline V gives CDR1 MNHEY, CDR2 SMNVEV (reference sequence). The CDR3, as DNA: TGTGCCAGCGGGTTCGGGACAGGAAAGATCTATGGCTACACCTTC. Its protein product is CASGFGTGKIYGYTF.

The J gene is TRBJ1-3, the V gene TRBV7-8, with D possibly being TRBD1 (5 bases). Trimming left V 2 bases short and J 5 bases short, with 13 bases between. This CDR3 is built from 15 residues. Germline CDR1 reads SGHVS; CDR2 reads FQNEAQ. Here the CDR3 reads CASSLRRDVRNTIYF. CDR3 nucleotides: TGTGCCAGCAGCTTAAGGAGGGACGTGAGAAACACCATATATTTT. The variable domain in full, completed from reference TRBV7-8 and TRBJ1-3, reads GAGVSQSPRYKVAKRGQDVALRCDPISGHVSLFWYQQALGQGPEFLTYFQNEAQLDKSGLPSDRFFAERPEGSVSTLKIQRTQQEDSAVYLCASSLRRDVRNTIYFGEGSWLTVV.

J is TRBJ2-3 and V is TRBV19; D is ambiguous. CDR3 size: 14 residues. Trimming stripped 3 bases from V and 2 bases from J, with 9 bases between. CDR1 and CDR2 (germline): LNHDA, SQIVND (reference sequence). For the CDR3, the DNA is TGTGCCAGTAGTATTTACTCTCCCACAGATACGCAGTATTTT. The encoded protein is CASSIYSPTDTQYF.

The chain is built from TRBV7-2 and TRBJ1-4; D gene ambiguous. V lost 2 bases to trimming and J lost 4 bases, with 11 bases between them. CDR1 is SGHTA and CDR2 is FQGNSA in the germline V gene. The length of the CDR3 is 15 residues. The CDR3 DNA follows: TGTGCCAGCAGCTTAAAGAGGGCGGATAATGAAAAACTGTTTTTT. The encoded protein is CASSLKRADNEKLFF. Variable domain in full (rest from reference TRBV7-2 and TRBJ1-4): GAGVSQSPSNKVTEKGKDVELRCDPISGHTALYWYRQSLGQGLEFLIYFQGNSAPDKSGLPSDRFSAERTGGSVSTLTIQRTQQEDSAVYLCASSLKRADNEKLFFGSGTQLSVL.

The CDR3 sequence is CSVAGGPNSPLHF. The CDR3 region has the DNA TGCAGCGTTGCGGGGGGCCCGAATTCACCCCTCCACTTT. The genes are TRBV29-1 and TRBJ1-6; TRBD1 might be the D (6 bases). Germline V lookup: CDR1 SQVTM, CDR2 ANQGSEA. The V and J ends lost 4 bases and 7 bases respectively, with 11 bases between them. The CDR3 consists of 13 residues.

The gene calls are TRBV4-1 and TRBJ2-7; possible D gene TRBD2, 5 bases. V dropped 3 bases and J dropped 1 base, with 16 bases sitting between them. This CDR3 is built from 16 residues. CDR1 and CDR2 from the germline V gene are MGHRA and YSYEKL. The CDR3 coding sequence is TGCGCCAGCAGCCACGACGGGAACCTGGGGTCCTACGAGCAGTACTTC. This codes for CASSHDGNLGSYEQYF.

The chain has TRBV4-3 and TRBJ1-5; D ambiguous. Between the trimmed V and J ends, which lost 4 bases and 3 bases, there was a span of 16 bases. The CDR3 is 16 residues long. CDR1 is LGHNA and CDR2 is YSLEER in the germline V gene. The CDR3 DNA sequence: TGCGCCAGCAGCCTCCCGAAAGCACAGATCAATCAGCCCCAGCATTTT. This gives the protein CASSLPKAQINQPQHF.

This chain uses TRBV29-1 with TRBJ2-2; no firm D call. V lost 4 bases and J lost 5, with 8 bases in between. This CDR3 spans 12 amino acids. Looked up from germline, CDR1 is SQVTM and CDR2 is ANQGSEA. CDR3 nucleotide sequence: TGCAGCGTTGTTTTTCTGACCGGGGAGCTGTTTTTT. The encoded protein is CSVVFLTGELFF.

The rearrangement joins TRBV3-1 (or the pseudogene TRBV3-2) to TRBJ1-2; D gene ambiguous. The V and J ends lost 3 bases and 8 bases respectively, with 13 bases between them. The CDR3 length is 13 residues. Germline V CDR1 and CDR2: LGHDT, YNNKEL (reference sequence). The CDR3 coding sequence is TGTGCCAGCAGCCAGTATGCGTCCGCAGGCTACACCTTC. It codes for CASSQYASAGYTF.

The rearrangement uses TRBV14 and TRBJ2-1; D is perhaps TRBD2 (6 bases). CDR1 and CDR2 from the germline V gene are SGHDN and FVKESK. The CDR3 runs to 17 residues. The V end was cut by 1 base, the J end by 7 bases, with 20 bases between. CDR3 sequence: CASSQARGLRESNEQFF. For the CDR3, the DNA is TGTGCCAGCAGCCAAGCCCGGGGTCTACGGGAGAGTAATGAGCAGTTCTTC. Combining the CDR3 with reference TRBV14 and TRBJ2-1 gives the whole variable domain EAGVTQFPSHSVIEKGQTVTLRCDPISGHDNLYWYRRVMGKEIKFLLHFVKESKQDESGMPNNRFLAERTGGTYSTLKVQPAELEDSGVYFCASSQARGLRESNEQFFGPGTRLTVL.

The CDR3 DNA reads as TGTGCCAGCAGCCAAGATAGGCCCGGGACACAAAAAGGGAATTCACCCCTCCACTTT. Translating it yields CASSQDRPGTQKGNSPLHF. The J gene is TRBJ1-6, the V gene TRBV4-2; D perhaps matches TRBD1 (6 bases). The CDR3 totals 19 residues. V lost 0 bases and J lost 7, with 22 bases in between. Per the germline V gene, CDR1 is LGHNA and CDR2 is YNFKEQ.

The chain links TRBV6-5 to TRBJ1-1, with D possibly being TRBD1 (5 bases). The CDR3 loop spans 15 amino acids. Germline V gene data show CDR1 as MNHEY and CDR2 as SVGAGI. The V end lost 0 bases, the J end lost 6 bases, and 14 bases lay between the germline ends. The CDR3 spells CASSYSGYRGSEAFF. The CDR3 region has the DNA TGTGCCAGCAGTTACTCCGGGTATAGGGGCTCTGAAGCTTTCTTT.

The chain couples TRBV11-3 to TRBJ2-3, with D perhaps TRBD1 (6 bases). Per germline, CDR1 SGHNT and CDR2 YENEEA. Between the trimmed V and J ends, which lost 8 bases and 2 bases, there was a span of 17 bases. The CDR3 runs to 15 residues. The CDR3 nucleotides read TGTGCCAGCGCCTCCAGGGGTTCTCTCACAGATACGCAGTATTTT. It specifies CASASRGSLTDTQYF.

The chain joins TRBV18 to TRBJ2-3; D unclear. The V gene's germline CDR1 is KGHSH and CDR2 LQKENI. The germline V and J ends were trimmed by 5 bases and 0 bases, with 6 bases remaining between them. The CDR3 is 13 amino acids. CDR3 bases: TGTGCCAGCTCATCCATGAGCACAGATACGCAGTATTTT. Its translation: CASSSMSTDTQYF.

V gene TRBV28 combines with J gene TRBJ2-7; D is unresolved. Trimming took 4 bases from V and 1 from J, leaving 17 bases between them. Germline V CDR1 and CDR2: MDHEN, SYDVKM. The CDR3 runs to 16 residues. CDR3 in amino acids: CASSSIDSSRSYEQYF. CDR3 in DNA: TGTGCCAGCAGTTCGATCGACTCCTCCCGTTCCTACGAGCAGTACTTC.

V gene TRBV12-3 or TRBV12-4 combines with J gene TRBJ2-7; D may be TRBD2 (5 bases). This CDR3 comprises 12 residues. V gave up 5 bases and J gave up 2 bases, with 7 bases separating them. The CDR3 DNA reads as TGTGCCAGCAGTCTCGGGGCCTACGAGCAGTACTTC. It codes for CASSLGAYEQYF.

V and J are TRBV12-3 or TRBV12-4 and TRBJ2-1, with TRBD2 identical over 8 bases. This CDR3 spans 13 amino acids. Germline trimming cut 7 bases from V and 3 bases from J; bases unmatched to any gene: 2. The CDR3 here is CASTLAGYNEQFF. The CDR3 DNA sequence: TGTGCCAGCACGCTAGCGGGCTACAATGAGCAGTTCTTC.